The present entry profiles one TCR beta chain with its context. What it binds is unknown. The germline V gene encodes CDR1 LNHNV and CDR2 YYDKDF (reference sequence). This CDR3 contains 15 residues. Trimming took 1 base from V and 6 from J, leaving 13 bases between them. Researchers ran the assay at a deep level. Replicate PCRs from sorted subsets contained around 200 ng DNA, which is 30,000 to 35,000 T cell genomes. How the authors handled the data: ImmunoSEQ sequences covered only the junction and lacked quality scores; filtering therefore differed. Profiling relied on immunoSEQ multiplex PCR, and the TCRdb table lists in-frame clones only, not all of them. V, J and clone size derive from that table, while D and trimming were established from the DNA sequence. The sample holds 1.6 million or so clones, approximately 98.5% seen once. This specimen comes from a study of shared clonotypes between healthy human individuals.

Study results and caveats: Rarefaction exposed incomplete sorted-subset sequencing despite large depth.

The sample was naive CD4+ T cells sorted from blood. Noted subset: CD45RA+ positively selected. The receptor was isolated from a man aged 30 to 39 in good health. The rearrangement uses TRBV15 and TRBJ2-1; the D gene is possibly TRBD2 (5 bases). DNA of the CDR3: TGTGCCACCAGCAGAGGGGAGTATAGTTCCAATGAGCAGTTCTTC. It encodes CATSRGEYSSNEQFF.